The clone carrying this T cell receptor beta chain has a handful of counts. The antigen is unknown. This sample was taken from a study of response to subunit inactivated influenza vaccine. Findings and caveats of the study: The authors suggested that few new T cells are recruited per seasonal influenza vaccination.

TCRdb itself ran the RT-PCR reads through MiXCR, one entry per CDR3 protein. The sample has 450,000 to 600,000 distinct CDR3 sequences; approximately 6.9% are singletons. The CDR3 is made up of 18 amino acids. CDR1 and CDR2 from the germline V gene are LNHNV and YYDKDF (reference sequence). Between the trimmed V and J ends, which lost 2 bases and 3 bases, there was a span of 22 bases. The rearrangement links TRBV15 to TRBJ2-5; D gene ambiguous. This receptor was identified in a man aged 50 to 69 who received an inactivated influenza vaccine. The material sequenced was PBMCs from blood, taken less than 30 months after vaccination. The CDR3 loop reads CATSRIWTPGLIEETQYF. DNA for the CDR3: TGTGCCACCAGCAGAATCTGGACCCCGGGCCTGATTGAAGAGACCCAGTACTTC.